A single TCR beta chain is shown here with its context. The data are from a study of blood T cell repertoires in COVID-19. Study-wide background: Samples taken during acute and convalescent COVID-19 were collected in the United States, Italy and Spain. In each case, the material was cDNA or gDNA derived from T cells, B-cell-depleted T cells, or PBMCs.

In the authors' workflow: Amplification from reference gene primers served as the basis for estimated nucleated cell counts. The assay was immunoSEQ multiplex PCR, and TCRdb's table has in-frame clones only and misses some. D and trimming come from the DNA, and the V and J calls and clone size come from that table. Counted here are roughly 160,000 clones, around 84% occurring once; the ten biggest clones make up about 7.3%. The CDR3 has 13 residues. The ends were cut back, 3 bases at V and 4 bases at J, with 6 bases in the middle. Germline CDR1 LGHDT, CDR2 YNNKEL (reference sequence). V is TRBV3-1 (or the pseudogene TRBV3-2) and J is TRBJ1-4; D gene ambiguous. The receptor's source is a man over 45 with active or convalescent COVID-19. Sequenced input: peripheral blood. The CDR3, as DNA: TGTGCCAGCAGCCACCGGGATAATGAAAAACTGTTTTTT. Translating gives CASSHRDNEKLFF.